The text below deals with one T cell receptor beta chain. In this sample, this clonotype turned up many times. The antigen it recognizes is unknown. No base-level quality is on record; no much larger clone is a single base apart. This sample was included in a study of T cells after yellow fever vaccination (dated by TCRdb to the late 2010s). About the full investigation: The SMART-Seq v4 Ultra Low Input RNA kit was used to prepare libraries from fractions with low cell numbers. To follow T-cell clones before and after primary and booster YFV17D yellow fever vaccination, bulk TCR alpha and beta repertoires were sequenced over time. Two healthy male donors, one aged 18 to 29 and one aged 30 to 39 years, were included in the cohort. Blood was drawn at multiple timepoints before and after primary and secondary immunization, with bulk PBMC replicates and cell subsets isolated. The investigation overall reported the following: Computational filtering was required because FACS-sorted repertoires could contain abundant contaminating clonotypes from the bulk population. Most clones expanded after primary vaccination were re-detected after the booster (almost 98% of CD4 and approximately 85% of CD8), suggesting broad memory maintenance. A small fraction of clonotypes showed up in both the CD4 and CD8 compartments, probably as a result of convergent recombination. Compared with the primary T-cell response, the secondary T-cell response was faster but weaker, reaching its peak on day 5 rather than on day 15. Because only two donors were included in the study, the extent to which the findings can be generalized is limited.

Per the publication, the treatment or condition label means: live attenuated yellow fever vaccine strain. Two biological replicates of bulk PBMCs were collected at each blood-draw timepoint. PBMCs were isolated from peripheral blood using a standard Ficoll-Paque protocol. RNA was extracted with TriZol from bulk PBMCs, CD4 and CD8 fractions, and dextramer-positive and dextramer-negative fractions. Sequencing was performed on an Illumina NovaSeq 6000. TCR cDNA was made using 5'RACE template switching, a step that added a universal primer site and unique molecular identifiers. cDNA synthesis was primed from both the TCR alpha and TCR beta constant segments. Two PCR steps were used to amplify libraries, with sample barcodes and sequencing adapters being added in the second step. Sequencing of the libraries was done on either Illumina HiSeq 2500 (2x100 bp) or NovaSeq (2x150 bp). The study's own analysis went as follows. MIGEC was used to demultiplex reads and collapse the reads into UMI consensus sequences, and MiXCR was used for V(D)J alignment. Vaccine-responding clonotypes were defined with edgeR using replicate PBMC samples, requiring FDR below 0.01 and a log2 fold change above 5 up to day 15. CD4 or CD8 identity was assigned to each bulk clonotype according to whether the clonotype was present at higher abundance in the sequenced CD4 repertoire or the sequenced CD8 repertoire. TCRdb cleaned the public reads at Q25 with fastp, built clones with MiXCR and kept in-frame beta chains. Every distinct CDR3 protein forms one entry, paired with its most common genes and DNA. The V and J calls follow TCRdb's processing rather than the paper's. The sample table shows approximately 450,000 distinct CDR3 sequences, and over 15% are seen once. The ten top clones hold around 17% of the sample.

V is shortened by 3 bases, J by 2 bases, and the region joining them spans 7 bases. CDR1 LNHDA and CDR2 SQIVND are derived from the germline V gene (reference sequence). The CDR3 has 13 amino acids, counting the end cysteine and phenylalanine. Kept here is only the CDR3 DNA, which spans 39 bases and is read in frame from base 1. This material consisted of PBMCs, taken before the yellow fever booster vaccination. This sequence originates from a man younger than 30 who received the YFV17D yellow fever vaccine. Recombination connected TRBV19 to TRBJ1-1, and possibly TRBD1, on 5 matching bases. The nucleotide sequence is TGTGCCAGTAGTATGGGACTCAACACTGAAGCTTTCTTT. Translated, this gives CASSMGLNTEAFF.